The 2 T cell receptor beta chains presented below share a single source sample, sequenced in a study of early T cells in non-severe SARS-CoV-2 infection. From the 5' RACE reads, TCRdb called clonotypes with MiXCR, one entry per CDR3 protein. Altogether roughly 27,000 distinct CDR3 sequences are present, about 10% being singletons, with the ten largest covering approximately 13%. The specimen was whole blood. The receptors were gathered from an adult who was a healthcare worker with PCR-confirmed SARS-CoV-2 infection or an uninfected control (not recorded which).

The chain couples TRBV7-7 to TRBJ2-2; D uncertain. The CDR3 totals 14 residues. The ends were cut back, 1 base at V and 3 bases at J, with 6 bases in the middle. Germline CDR1 reads SSHAT; CDR2 reads FNYEAQ (reference sequence). CDR3 sequence: CASSLVPDTGELFF. Here the CDR3 DNA reads TGTGCCAGCAGCTTAGTTCCAGACACCGGGGAGCTGTTTTTT. The complete variable domain, with remaining parts taken from reference TRBV7-7 and TRBJ2-2, reads GAGVSQSPRYKVTKRGQDVTLRCDPISSHATLYWYQQALGQGPEFLTYFNYEAQPDKSGLPSDRFSAERPEGSISTLTIQRTEQRDSAMYRCASSLVPDTGELFFGEGSRLTVL.

This clonotype was recorded at least ten times. CDR3 coding DNA: TGTGCCAGCCAGGGGTCCACAGATACGCAGTATTTT. Its protein is CASQGSTDTQYF. This sequence joins TRBV12-3 or TRBV12-4 and TRBJ2-3; possible D gene TRBD1, 6 bases. Trimming took 8 bases from V and 2 from J, leaving 8 bases between them. This CDR3 comprises 12 residues.